This is a list of T cell receptor beta chains from one sample in a study of T cell responses to AZD1222 COVID-19 vaccine. Here immunoSEQ multiplex PCR was the method, and the copy in TCRdb shows in-frame clones only, minus some. The data contain 65,000 to 80,000 clones, around 90% of them seen just once; the ten biggest clones take up 4.2%. Sequencing was performed on peripheral blood, taken on day 0 of AZD1222 vaccination. These TCRs come from an adult in good health. CDR3s include the opening cysteine and the closing phenylalanine or tryptophan. D genes are given only for firm matches. For some rows the clone size is stated as once, few or many, or as a class when expanded; others skip it.

>TRBJ2-7|TRBD1|TRBV9|.
TGTGCCAGCAGCGTAGCAGGGACAGGGCCCTACGAGCAGTACTTC
CASSVAGTGPYEQYF
>TRBJ1-1|.|TRBV6-2/TRBV6-3|.
TGTGCCAGCCGCCCGCTGACAGAGAACACTGAAGCTTTCTTT
CASRPLTENTEAFF
>TRBJ1-3|TRBD1|TRBV11-3|.
TGTGCCAGCAGCGCGAGGGACAGGGGGAGTGGAAACACCATATATTTT
CASSARDRGSGNTIYF
>TRBJ2-7|.|TRBV7-2|.
TGTGCCAGCAGCCTGGGACAAAAGGACGAGCAGTACTTC
CASSLGQKDEQYF
>TRBJ1-2|.|TRBV6-5|.
TGTGCCAGCAGTTCCATGACGGATAATTATGGCTACACCTTC
CASSSMTDNYGYTF
>TRBJ2-5|TRBD2|TRBV24-1|.
TGTGCCACCAGTGATTTCTGGGCTAGCGGGTGGGTGGTAGAGACCCAGTACTTC
CATSDFWASGWVVETQYF
>TRBJ2-3|.|TRBV18|.
TGTGCCAGCTCACCGGCGGGACTGAGCACAGATACGCAGTATTTT
CASSPAGLSTDTQYF
>TRBJ1-5|TRBD1|TRBV7-8|.
TGTGCCAGCAGCTTTCAGGTGGGGACAGGGTATAGCAATCAGCCCCAGCATTTT
CASSFQVGTGYSNQPQHF
>TRBJ1-1|.|TRBV18|.
TGTGCCAGCTCATACGACAGTATGTACACTGAAGCTTTCTTT
CASSYDSMYTEAFF
>TRBJ1-2|.|TRBV18|.
TGTGCCAGCTCACCAGGGGGGGATGGCTACACCTTC
CASSPGGDGYTF
>TRBJ1-2|.|TRBV19|.
TGTGCCAGTAGAGCTTCACAGGGAGGGGATGGCTACACCTTC
CASRASQGGDGYTF
>TRBJ1-1|TRBD1|TRBV5-5|once
TGTGCCAGCAGCGCCGGAAGGGACAGGGCGGAGAACACTGAAGCTTTCTTT
CASSAGRDRAENTEAFF
>TRBJ1-2|.|TRBV14|.
TGTGCCAGCAGCCTTGACCGGCGAGGCTACACCTTC
CASSLDRRGYTF
>TRBJ2-3|.|TRBV7-2|once
TGTGCCAGCAGCTTAGGGATGTTGTCGGGCACAGATACGCAGTATTTT
CASSLGMLSGTDTQYF
>TRBJ2-1|TRBD2|TRBV27|.
TGTGCCAGCAGTTTCTCAGTTAGCGGGAGGGCGTACAATGAGCAGTTCTTC
CASSFSVSGRAYNEQFF
>TRBJ2-7|.|TRBV6-5|.
TGTGCCAGCACCTTACCTTTCCCTCCCTACGAGCAGTACTTC
CASTLPFPPYEQYF